This T cell receptor beta chain was sequenced in a study of human T cells and chemical hapten exposure. This clonotype was seen a handful of times. The J segment lost 4 bases and the V segment lost 8 bases, leaving 6 bases of the junction unmatched. The germline CDR1 and CDR2 sequences are SQVTM and ANQGSEA. The CDR3 spans 12 residues. The sample's time point: pre-sensitization, week 0. Documented treatment: therapeutic diphenylcyclopropenone sensitization with weekly scalp DPC. TCRdb reanalysed the RACE reads using MiXCR and keeps one entry per CDR3 protein. The sample contains about 180,000 distinct CDR3 sequences, more than 25% of which appear only once.

The material was whole blood, obtained in connection with sensitization to the hapten diphenylcyclopropenone (DPC). The receptor's source is a woman in her twenties or thirties with alopecia areata. Some clones in this sample may be carry-over from other donors' samples. The J gene is TRBJ1-2, the V gene TRBV29-1; TRBD1 matches 8 bases. The CDR3 spells CSFRGLGYGYTF. The CDR3 nucleotides read TGCAGCTTCAGGGGGCTTGGCTATGGCTACACCTTC.